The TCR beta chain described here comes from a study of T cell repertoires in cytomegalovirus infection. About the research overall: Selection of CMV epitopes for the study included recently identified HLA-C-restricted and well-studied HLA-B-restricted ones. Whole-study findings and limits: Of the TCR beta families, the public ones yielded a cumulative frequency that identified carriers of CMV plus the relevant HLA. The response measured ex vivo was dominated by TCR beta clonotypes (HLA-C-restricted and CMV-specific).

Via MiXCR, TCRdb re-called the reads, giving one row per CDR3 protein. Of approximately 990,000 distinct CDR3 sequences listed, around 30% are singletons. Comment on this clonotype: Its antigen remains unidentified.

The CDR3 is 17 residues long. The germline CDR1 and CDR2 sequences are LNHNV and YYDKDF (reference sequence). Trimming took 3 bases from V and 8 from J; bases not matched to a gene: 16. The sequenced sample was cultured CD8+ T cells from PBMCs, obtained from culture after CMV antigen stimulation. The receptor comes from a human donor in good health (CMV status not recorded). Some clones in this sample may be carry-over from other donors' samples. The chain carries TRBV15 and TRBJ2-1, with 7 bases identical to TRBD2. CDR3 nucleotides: TGTGCCACCAGCAGTCCTTCGGGAGGCCTAAGGGAGGATGAGCAGTTCTTC. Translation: CATSSPSGGLREDEQFF.